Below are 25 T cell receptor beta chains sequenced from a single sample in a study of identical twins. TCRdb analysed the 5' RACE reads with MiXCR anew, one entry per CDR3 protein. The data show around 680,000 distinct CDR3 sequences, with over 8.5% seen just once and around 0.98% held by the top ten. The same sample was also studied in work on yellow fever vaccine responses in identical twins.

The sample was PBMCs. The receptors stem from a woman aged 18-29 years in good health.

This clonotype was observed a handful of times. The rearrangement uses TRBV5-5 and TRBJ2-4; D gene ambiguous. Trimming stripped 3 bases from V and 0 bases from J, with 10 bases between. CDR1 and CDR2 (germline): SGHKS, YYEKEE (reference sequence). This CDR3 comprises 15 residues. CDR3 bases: TGTGCCAGCAGCTCTCCCCGGCTAGCCAAAAACATTCAGTACTTC. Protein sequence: CASSSPRLAKNIQYF.

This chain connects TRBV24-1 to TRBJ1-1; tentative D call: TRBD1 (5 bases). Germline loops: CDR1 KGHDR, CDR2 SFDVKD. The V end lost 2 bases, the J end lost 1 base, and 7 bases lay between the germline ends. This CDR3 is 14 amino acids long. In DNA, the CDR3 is TGTGCCACCAGTGATTCAAGGGGGAACACTGAAGCTTTCTTT. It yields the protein CATSDSRGNTEAFF.

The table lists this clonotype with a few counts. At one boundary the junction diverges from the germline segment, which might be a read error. In DNA, the CDR3 is TGTGCTAGCAGCCCGAGGACAGGGGGGACCGGGGCTAGCCGTCGGAATGAGCAGTTCTTC. Its protein product is CASSPRTGGTGASRRNEQFF. The chain is built from TRBV7-7 and TRBJ2-1, with 10 bases aligning to TRBD1. Germline assignment: CDR1 SSHAT and CDR2 FNYEAQ (reference sequence). The CDR3 has 20 amino acids.

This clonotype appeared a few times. The CDR3, as DNA: TGTGCCATCAGTGAGCAACCGGGACTGGGAGAGACCCAGTACTTC. Translation: CAISEQPGLGETQYF. The chain links TRBV10-3 to TRBJ2-5, with D possibly being TRBD2 (6 bases). CDR3 size: 15 residues. The V gene's germline CDR1 is ENHRY and CDR2 SYGVKD. V lost 2 bases to trimming and J lost 4 bases, with 14 bases between them.

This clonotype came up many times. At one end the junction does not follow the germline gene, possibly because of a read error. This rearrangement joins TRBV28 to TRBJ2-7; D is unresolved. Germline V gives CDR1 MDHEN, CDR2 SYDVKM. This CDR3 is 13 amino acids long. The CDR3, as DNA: TGCGCCAGCAGCCCCCCAAGACCCTACGAGCAGTACTTC. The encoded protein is CASSPPRPYEQYF.

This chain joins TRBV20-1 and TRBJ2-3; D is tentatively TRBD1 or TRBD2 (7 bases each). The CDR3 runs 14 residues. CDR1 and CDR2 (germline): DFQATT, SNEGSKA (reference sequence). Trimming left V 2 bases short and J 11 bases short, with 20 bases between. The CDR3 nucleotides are TGCAGTGCTAGACTTACCAGGGGGGGAAAGCGGCAGTATTTT. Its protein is CSARLTRGGKRQYF.

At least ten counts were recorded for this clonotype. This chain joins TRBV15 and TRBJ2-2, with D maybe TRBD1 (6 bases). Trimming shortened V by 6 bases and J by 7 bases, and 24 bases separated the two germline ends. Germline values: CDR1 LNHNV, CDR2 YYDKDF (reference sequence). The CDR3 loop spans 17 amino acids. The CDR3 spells CATRAYGQGPVIGELFF. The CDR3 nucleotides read TGTGCCACCAGGGCTTATGGGCAGGGGCCCGTTATCGGGGAGCTGTTTTTT.

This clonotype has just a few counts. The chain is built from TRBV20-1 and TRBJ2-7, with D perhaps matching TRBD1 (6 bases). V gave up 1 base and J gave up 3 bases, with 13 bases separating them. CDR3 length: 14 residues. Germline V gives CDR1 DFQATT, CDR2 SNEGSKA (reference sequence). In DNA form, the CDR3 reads TGCAGTGCTAGAGTCCAGGGGCAGGGCTACGAGCAGTACTTC. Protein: CSARVQGQGYEQYF.

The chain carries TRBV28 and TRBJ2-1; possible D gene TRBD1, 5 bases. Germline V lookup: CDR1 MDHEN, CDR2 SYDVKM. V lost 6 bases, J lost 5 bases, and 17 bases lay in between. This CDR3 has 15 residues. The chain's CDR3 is CASSPRGSPNNEQFF. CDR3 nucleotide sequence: TGTGCCAGCAGCCCTAGGGGAAGCCCAAACAATGAGCAGTTCTTC.

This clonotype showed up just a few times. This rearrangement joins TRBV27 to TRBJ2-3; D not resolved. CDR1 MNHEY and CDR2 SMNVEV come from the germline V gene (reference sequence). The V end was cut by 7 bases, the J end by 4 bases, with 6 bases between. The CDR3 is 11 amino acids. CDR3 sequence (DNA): TGTGCCAGCATAGGGCCAGATACGCAGTATTTT. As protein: CASIGPDTQYF.

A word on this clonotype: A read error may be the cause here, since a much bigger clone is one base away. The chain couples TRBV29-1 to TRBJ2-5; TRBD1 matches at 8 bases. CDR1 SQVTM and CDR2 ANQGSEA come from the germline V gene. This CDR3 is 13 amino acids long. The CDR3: CSEGQGGRETHYF. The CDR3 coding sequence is TGCAGCGAAGGACAGGGTGGTAGGGAGACCCATTACTTC.

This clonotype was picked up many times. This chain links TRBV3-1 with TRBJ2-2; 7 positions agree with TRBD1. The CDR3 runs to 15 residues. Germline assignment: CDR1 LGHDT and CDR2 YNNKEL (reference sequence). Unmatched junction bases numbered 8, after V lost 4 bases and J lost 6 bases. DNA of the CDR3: TGTGCCAGCAGCCCGGACAGGATTAGTCCCGGGGAGCTGTTTTTT. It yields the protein CASSPDRISPGELFF.

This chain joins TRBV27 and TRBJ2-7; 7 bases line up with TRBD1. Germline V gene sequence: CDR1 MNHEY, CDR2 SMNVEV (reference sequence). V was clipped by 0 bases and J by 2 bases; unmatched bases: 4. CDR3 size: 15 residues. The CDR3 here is CASSLSRDRTYEQYF. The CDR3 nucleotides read TGTGCCAGCAGTTTATCCCGGGACAGAACCTACGAGCAGTACTTC.

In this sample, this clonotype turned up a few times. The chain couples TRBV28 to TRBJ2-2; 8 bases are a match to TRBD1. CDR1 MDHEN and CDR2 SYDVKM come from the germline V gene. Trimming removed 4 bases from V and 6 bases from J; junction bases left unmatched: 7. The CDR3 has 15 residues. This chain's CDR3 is CASSSRQGWPGELFF. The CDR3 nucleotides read TGTGCCAGCAGTTCACGACAGGGGTGGCCCGGGGAGCTGTTTTTT.

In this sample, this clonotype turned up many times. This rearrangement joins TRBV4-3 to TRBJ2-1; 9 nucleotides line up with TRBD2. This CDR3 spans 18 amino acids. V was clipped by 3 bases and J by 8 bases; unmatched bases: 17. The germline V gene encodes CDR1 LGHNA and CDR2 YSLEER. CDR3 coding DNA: TGCGCCAGCAGCCAGAGCCTAGCGGGATTCATTCTCTCGGATGAGCAGTTCTTC. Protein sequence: CASSQSLAGFILSDEQFF.

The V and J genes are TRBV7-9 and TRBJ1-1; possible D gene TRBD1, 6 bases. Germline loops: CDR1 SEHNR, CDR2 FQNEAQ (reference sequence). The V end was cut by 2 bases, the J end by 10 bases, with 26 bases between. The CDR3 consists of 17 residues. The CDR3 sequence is CASSLRERHRDRLGAFF. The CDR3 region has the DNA TGTGCCAGCAGCTTAAGGGAGAGACACAGGGACCGGCTCGGAGCTTTCTTT.

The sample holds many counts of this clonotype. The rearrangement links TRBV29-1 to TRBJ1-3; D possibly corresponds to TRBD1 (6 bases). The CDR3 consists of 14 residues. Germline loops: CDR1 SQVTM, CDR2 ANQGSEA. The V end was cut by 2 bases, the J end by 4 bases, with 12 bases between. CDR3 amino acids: CSVEQGPTGNTIYF. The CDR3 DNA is TGCAGCGTTGAACAGGGGCCGACCGGAAACACCATATATTTT.

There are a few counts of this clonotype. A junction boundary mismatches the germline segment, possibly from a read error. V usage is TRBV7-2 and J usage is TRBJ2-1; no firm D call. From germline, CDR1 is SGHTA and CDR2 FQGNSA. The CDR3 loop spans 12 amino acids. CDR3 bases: TGTGCCAGCAGCTACACAGCTAGAGGATGGGACTTC. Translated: CASSYTARGWDF.

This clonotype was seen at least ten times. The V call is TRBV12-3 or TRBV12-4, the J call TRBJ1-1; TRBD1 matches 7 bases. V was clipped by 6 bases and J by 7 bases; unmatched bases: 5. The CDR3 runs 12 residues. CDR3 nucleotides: TGTGCCAGCAGCACGGGACAGCTTGAAGCTTTCTTT. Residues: CASSTGQLEAFF.

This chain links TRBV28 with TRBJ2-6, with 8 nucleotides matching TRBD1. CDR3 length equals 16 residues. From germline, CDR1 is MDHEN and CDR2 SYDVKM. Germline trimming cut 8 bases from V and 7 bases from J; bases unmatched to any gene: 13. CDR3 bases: TGTGCCAGCCGACGGGACAGGTACCCCGAAGCCAACGTCCTGACTTTC. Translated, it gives CASRRDRYPEANVLTF. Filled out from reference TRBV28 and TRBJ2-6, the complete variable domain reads DVKVTQSSRYLVKRTGEKVFLECVQDMDHENMFWYRQDPGLGLRLIYFSYDVKMKEKGDIPEGYSVSREKKERFSLILESASTNQTSMYLCASRRDRYPEANVLTFGAGSRLTVL.

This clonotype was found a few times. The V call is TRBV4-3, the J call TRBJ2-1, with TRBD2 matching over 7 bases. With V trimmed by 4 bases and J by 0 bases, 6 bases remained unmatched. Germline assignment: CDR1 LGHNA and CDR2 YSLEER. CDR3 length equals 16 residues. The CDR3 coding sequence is TGCGCCAGCAGCCCCCGGGGGGTCCCCTCCTACAATGAGCAGTTCTTC. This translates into CASSPRGVPSYNEQFF.

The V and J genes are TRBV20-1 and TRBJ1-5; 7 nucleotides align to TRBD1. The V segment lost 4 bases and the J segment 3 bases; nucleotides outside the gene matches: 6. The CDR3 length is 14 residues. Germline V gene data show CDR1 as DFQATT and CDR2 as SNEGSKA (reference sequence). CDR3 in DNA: TGCAGTGCTAACCCTACAGGGGACAATCAGCCCCAGCATTTT. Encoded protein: CSANPTGDNQPQHF.

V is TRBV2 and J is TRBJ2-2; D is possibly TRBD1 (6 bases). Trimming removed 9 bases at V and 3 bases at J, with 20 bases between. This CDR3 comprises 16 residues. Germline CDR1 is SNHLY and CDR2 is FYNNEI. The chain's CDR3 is CASLVTGRGYTGELFF. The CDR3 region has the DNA TGTGCCAGTCTCGTAACAGGGCGAGGGTACACCGGGGAGCTGTTTTTT.

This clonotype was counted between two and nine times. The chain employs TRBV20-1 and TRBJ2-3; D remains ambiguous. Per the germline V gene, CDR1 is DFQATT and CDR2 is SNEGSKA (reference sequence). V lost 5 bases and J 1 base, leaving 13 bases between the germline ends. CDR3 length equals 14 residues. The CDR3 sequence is CSADPRSGTDTQYF. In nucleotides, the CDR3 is TGCAGTGCTGACCCCCGGTCCGGCACAGATACGCAGTATTTT.

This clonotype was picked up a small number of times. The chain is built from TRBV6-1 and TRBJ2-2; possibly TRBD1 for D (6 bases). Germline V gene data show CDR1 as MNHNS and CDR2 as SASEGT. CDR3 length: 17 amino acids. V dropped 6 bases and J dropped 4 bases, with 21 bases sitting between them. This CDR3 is CASSRTGSASSTGELFF. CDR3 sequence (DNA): TGTGCCAGCAGCCGCACAGGGAGCGCCTCGAGCACCGGGGAGCTGTTTTTT.